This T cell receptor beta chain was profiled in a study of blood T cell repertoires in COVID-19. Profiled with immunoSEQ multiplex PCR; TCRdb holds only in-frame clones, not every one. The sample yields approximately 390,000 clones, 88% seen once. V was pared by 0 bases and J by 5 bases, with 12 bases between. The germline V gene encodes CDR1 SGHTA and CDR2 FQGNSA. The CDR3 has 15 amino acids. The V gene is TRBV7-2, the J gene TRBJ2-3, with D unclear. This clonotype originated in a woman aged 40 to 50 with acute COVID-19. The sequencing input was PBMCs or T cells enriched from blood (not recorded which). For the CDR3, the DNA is TGTGCCAGCAGCTTAGCCCTTAATAGCCGAGATACGCAGTATTTT. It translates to CASSLALNSRDTQYF.